This record covers a single T cell receptor beta chain. The target antigen is unknown. The sample originates from a study of OX40 agonist ivuxolimab in advanced cancers. Study-wide findings and caveats: There was clonal expansion of CD4+ and CD8+ blood T cells by week 6 at 0.1 to 3.0 mg/kg.

Clones were sequenced by immunoSEQ multiplex PCR, and TCRdb holds only the in-frame ones, with some missing. The sample holds about 64,000 clones, approximately 88% seen once. The germline V and J ends were trimmed by 0 bases and 1 base, with 6 bases remaining between them. Germline CDR1 and CDR2: SGHRS and YFSETQ. The CDR3 is made up of 14 amino acids. The chain combines TRBV5-1 with TRBJ2-3, with D hard to call. The starting material was CD4+ or CD8+ T cells sorted from blood, obtained in a trial of the OX40 agonist ivuxolimab. This TCR was sampled from an adult with an advanced solid tumor such as melanoma, head and neck, liver or kidney cancer. The CDR3 reads CASSLEVRTDTQYF. CDR3 coding DNA: TGCGCCAGCAGCTTGGAAGTGCGCACAGATACGCAGTATTTT.